This T cell receptor (beta chain) was obtained from a study of blood T cell repertoires in COVID-19. V was pared by 10 bases and J by 10 bases, with 19 bases between. This CDR3 region has 13 residues. Germline V gene data show CDR1 as LNHDA and CDR2 as SQIVND (reference sequence). The method was immunoSEQ multiplex PCR; TCRdb's version includes in-frame clones alone and lacks a portion of them. The sample comprises 80,000 to 100,000 clones, approximately 89% of which are singletons, and 15% to 20% rests with the top ten. Specimen: peripheral blood. This chain connects TRBV19 to TRBJ1-4; no clear D. The receptor's source is a human donor in a cohort sampled during active COVID-19. The chain's CDR3 is CATRADGIGKLFF. CDR3 DNA: TGTGCCACCCGGGCAGACGGGATTGGAAAACTGTTTTTT.